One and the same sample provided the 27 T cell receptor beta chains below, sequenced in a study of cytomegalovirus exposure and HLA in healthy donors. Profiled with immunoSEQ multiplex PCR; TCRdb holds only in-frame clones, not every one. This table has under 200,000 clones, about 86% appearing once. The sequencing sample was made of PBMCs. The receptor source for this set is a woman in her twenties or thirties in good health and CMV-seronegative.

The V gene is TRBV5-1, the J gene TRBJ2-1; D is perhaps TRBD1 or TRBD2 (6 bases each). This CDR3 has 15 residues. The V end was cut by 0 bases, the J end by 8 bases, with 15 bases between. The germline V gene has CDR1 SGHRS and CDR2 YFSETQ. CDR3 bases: TGCGCCAGCAGCTTGGTGGGGGGCGGTGGCGATGAGCAGTTCTTC. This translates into CASSLVGGGGDEQFF. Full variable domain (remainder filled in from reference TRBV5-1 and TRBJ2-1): KAGVTQTPRYLIKTRGQQVTLSCSPISGHRSVSWYQQTPGQGLQFLFEYFSETQRNKGNFPGRFSGRQFSNSRSEMNVSTLELGDSALYLCASSLVGGGGDEQFFGPGTRLTVL.

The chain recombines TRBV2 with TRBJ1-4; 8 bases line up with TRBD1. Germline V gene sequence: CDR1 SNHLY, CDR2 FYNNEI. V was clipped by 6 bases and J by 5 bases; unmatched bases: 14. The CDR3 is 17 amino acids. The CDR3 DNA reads TGTGCCAGCAGGCCCAGGGGGCGCCATGAAGTAAATGAAAAACTGTTTTTT. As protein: CASRPRGRHEVNEKLFF.

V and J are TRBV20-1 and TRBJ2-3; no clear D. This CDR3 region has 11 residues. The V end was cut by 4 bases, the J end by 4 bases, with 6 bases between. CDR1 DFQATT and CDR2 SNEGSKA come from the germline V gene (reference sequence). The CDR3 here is CSAKVADTQYF. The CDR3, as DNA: TGCAGTGCTAAGGTGGCAGATACGCAGTATTTT.

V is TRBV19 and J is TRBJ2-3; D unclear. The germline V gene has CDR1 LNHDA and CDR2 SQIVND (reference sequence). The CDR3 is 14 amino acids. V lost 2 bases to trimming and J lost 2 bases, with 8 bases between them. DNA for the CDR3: TGTGCCAGTAGTATAAACCCACTCACAGATACGCAGTATTTT. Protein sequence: CASSINPLTDTQYF.

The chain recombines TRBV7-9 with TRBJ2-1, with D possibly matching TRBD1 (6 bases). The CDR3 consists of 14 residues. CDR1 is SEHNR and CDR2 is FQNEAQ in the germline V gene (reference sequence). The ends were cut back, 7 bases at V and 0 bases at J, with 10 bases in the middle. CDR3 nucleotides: TGTGCCAGCAACTCGGACAGCTCCTACAATGAGCAGTTCTTC. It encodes CASNSDSSYNEQFF.

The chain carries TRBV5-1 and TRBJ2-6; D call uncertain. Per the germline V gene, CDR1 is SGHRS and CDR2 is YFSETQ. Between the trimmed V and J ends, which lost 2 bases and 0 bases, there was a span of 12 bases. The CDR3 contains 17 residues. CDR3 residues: CASSLWQLSSGANVLTF. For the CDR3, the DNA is TGCGCCAGCAGCTTATGGCAGCTCAGCTCTGGGGCCAACGTCCTGACTTTC.

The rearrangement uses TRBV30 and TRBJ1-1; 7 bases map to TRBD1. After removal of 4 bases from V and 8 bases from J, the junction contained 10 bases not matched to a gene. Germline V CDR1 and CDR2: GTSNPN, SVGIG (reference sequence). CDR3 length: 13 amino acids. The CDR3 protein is CAWNIYEGAEAFF. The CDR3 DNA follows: TGTGCCTGGAATATATATGAGGGGGCAGAAGCTTTCTTT.

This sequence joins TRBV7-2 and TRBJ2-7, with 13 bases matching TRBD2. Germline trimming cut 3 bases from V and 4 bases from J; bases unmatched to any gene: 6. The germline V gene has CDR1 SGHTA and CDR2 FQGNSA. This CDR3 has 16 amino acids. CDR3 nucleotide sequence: TGTGCCAGCAGCTTGGAAGGGACTAGCGGGATTTACGAGCAGTACTTC. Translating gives CASSLEGTSGIYEQYF.

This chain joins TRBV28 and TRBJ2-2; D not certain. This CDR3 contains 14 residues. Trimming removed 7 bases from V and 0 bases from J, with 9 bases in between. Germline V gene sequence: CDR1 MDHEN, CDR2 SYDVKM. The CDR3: CASIRVANTGELFF. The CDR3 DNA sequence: TGTGCCAGCATAAGGGTGGCGAACACCGGGGAGCTGTTTTTT.

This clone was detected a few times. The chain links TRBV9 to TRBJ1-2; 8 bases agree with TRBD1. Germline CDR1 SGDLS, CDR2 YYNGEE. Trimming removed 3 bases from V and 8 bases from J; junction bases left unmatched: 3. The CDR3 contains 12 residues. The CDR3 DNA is TGTGCCAGCAGCGAGGACAGGGAGGGCTACACCTTC. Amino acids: CASSEDREGYTF.

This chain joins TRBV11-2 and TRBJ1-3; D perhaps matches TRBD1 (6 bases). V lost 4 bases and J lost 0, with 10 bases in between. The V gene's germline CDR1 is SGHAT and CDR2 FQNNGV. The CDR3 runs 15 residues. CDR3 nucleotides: TGTGCCAGCAGCTACAGGGCTGTCTCTGGAAACACCATATATTTT. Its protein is CASSYRAVSGNTIYF.

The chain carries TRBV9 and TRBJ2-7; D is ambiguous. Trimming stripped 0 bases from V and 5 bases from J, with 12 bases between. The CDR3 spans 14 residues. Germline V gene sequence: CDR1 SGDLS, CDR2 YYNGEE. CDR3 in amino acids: CASSVGQTFDEQYF. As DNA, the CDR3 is TGTGCCAGCAGCGTAGGGCAGACGTTCGACGAGCAGTACTTC.

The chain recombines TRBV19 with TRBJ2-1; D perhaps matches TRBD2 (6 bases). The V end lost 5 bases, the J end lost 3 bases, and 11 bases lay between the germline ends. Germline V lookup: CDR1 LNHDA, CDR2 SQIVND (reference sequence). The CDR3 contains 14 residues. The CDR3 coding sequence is TGTGCCAGTAGTCTGGCGGGAAGCTACAATGAGCAGTTCTTC. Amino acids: CASSLAGSYNEQFF. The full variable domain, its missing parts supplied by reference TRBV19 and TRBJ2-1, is DGGITQSPKYLFRKEGQNVTLSCEQNLNHDAMYWYRQDPGQGLRLIYYSQIVNDFQKGDIAEGYSVSREKKESFPLTVTSAQKNPTAFYLCASSLAGSYNEQFFGPGTRLTVL.

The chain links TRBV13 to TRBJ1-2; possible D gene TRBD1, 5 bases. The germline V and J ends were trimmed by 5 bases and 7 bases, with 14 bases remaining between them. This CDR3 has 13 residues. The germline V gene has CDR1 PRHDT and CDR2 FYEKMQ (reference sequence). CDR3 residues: CASSPIRGGGYTF. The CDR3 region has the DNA TGTGCCAGCAGCCCTATAAGGGGTGGTGGCTACACCTTC.

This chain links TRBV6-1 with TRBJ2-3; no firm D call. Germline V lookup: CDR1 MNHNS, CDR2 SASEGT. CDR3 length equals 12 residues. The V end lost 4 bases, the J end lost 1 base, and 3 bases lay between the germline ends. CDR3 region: CASSVGTDTQYF. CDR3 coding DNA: TGTGCCAGCAGTGTAGGCACAGATACGCAGTATTTT.

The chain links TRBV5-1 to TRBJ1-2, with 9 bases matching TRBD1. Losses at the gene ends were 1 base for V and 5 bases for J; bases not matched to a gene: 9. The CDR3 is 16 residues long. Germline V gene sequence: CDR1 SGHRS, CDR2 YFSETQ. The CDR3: CASSLTGTGFEYGYTF. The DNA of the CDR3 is TGCGCCAGCAGCTTGACCGGGACAGGGTTTGAGTATGGCTACACCTTC.

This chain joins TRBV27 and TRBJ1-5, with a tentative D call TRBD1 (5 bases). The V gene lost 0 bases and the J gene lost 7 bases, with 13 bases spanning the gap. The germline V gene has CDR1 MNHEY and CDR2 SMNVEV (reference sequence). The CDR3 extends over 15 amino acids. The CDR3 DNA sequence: TGTGCCAGCAGTTTATCAGTAGGGGCCGGGCAGCCCCAGCATTTT. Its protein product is CASSLSVGAGQPQHF.

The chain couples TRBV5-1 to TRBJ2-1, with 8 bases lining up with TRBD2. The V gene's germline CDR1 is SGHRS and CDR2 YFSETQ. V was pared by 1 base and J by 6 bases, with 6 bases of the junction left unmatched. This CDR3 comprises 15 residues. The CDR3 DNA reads TGCGCCAGCAGCTTGACCCGGCGGGGGGCCAATGAGCAGTTCTTC. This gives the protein CASSLTRRGANEQFF.

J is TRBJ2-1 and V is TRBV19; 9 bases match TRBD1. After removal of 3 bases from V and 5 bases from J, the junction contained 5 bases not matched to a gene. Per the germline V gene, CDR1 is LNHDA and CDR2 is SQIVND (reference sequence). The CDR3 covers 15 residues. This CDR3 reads CASSIRDREHNEQFF. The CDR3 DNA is TGTGCCAGTAGTATTAGGGACAGGGAACACAATGAGCAGTTCTTC.

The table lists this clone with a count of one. Here the CDR3 reads CASSYEAARGRQAFF. The CDR3 nucleotides are TGTGCCAGCAGTTACGAGGCGGCTCGAGGACGGCAAGCTTTCTTT. The chain is built from TRBV6-5 and TRBJ1-1; D remains unclear. V shed 2 bases and J shed 9 bases, with 19 bases lying between them. Per the germline V gene, CDR1 is MNHEY and CDR2 is SVGAGI. The CDR3 has 15 amino acids.

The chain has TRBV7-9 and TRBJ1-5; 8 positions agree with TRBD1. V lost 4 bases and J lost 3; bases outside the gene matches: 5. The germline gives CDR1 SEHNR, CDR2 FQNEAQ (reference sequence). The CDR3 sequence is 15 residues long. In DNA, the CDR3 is TGTGCCAGCAGCTCCATCAGGGGGCCCAATCAGCCCCAGCATTTT. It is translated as CASSSIRGPNQPQHF.

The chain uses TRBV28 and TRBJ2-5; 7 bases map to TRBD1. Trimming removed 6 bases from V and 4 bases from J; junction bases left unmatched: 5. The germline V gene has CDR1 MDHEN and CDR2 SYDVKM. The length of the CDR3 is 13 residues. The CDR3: CASRTGALETQYF. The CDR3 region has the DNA TGTGCCAGCAGAACAGGGGCCCTAGAGACCCAGTACTTC.

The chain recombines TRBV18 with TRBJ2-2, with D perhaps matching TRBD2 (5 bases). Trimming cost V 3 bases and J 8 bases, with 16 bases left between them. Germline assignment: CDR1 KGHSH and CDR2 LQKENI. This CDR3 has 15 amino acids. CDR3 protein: CASSPGNLGNGELFF. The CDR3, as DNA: TGTGCCAGCTCACCGGGTAACCTCGGGAATGGGGAGCTGTTTTTT.

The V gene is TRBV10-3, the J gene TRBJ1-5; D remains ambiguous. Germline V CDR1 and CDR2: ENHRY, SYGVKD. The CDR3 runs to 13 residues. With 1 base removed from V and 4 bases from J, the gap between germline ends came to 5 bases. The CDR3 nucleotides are TGTGCCATCAGTGAGTACACAAATCAGCCCCAGCATTTT. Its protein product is CAISEYTNQPQHF.

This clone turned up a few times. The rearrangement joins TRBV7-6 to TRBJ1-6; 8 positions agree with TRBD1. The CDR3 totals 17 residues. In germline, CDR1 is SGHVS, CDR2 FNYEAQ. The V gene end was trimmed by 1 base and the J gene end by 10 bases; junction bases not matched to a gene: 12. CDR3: CASSLVPPGQGISPLHF. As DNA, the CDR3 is TGTGCCAGCAGCTTAGTGCCCCCCGGACAGGGTATATCACCCCTCCACTTT.

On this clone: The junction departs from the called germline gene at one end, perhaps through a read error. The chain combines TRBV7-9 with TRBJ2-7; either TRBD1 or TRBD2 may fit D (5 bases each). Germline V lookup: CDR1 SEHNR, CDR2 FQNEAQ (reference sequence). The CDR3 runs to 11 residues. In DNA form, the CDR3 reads TGTGCCAGCAGCTTACAGGGACGGAGTATTTTC. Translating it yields CASSLQGRSIF.

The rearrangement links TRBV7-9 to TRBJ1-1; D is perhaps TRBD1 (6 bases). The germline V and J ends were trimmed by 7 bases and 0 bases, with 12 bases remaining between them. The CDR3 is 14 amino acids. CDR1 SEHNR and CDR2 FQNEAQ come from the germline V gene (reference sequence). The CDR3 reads CASIGQTVNTEAFF. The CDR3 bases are TGTGCCAGCATCGGACAGACTGTGAACACTGAAGCTTTCTTT.